This T cell receptor beta chain stems from a study of blood T cell repertoires in COVID-19. The CDR3 totals 15 residues. The V end lost 0 bases, the J end lost 6 bases, and 12 bases lay between the germline ends. CDR1 and CDR2 from the germline V gene are MNHNY and SVGAGI (reference sequence). In the original processing: Nucleated cell number was recorded as an estimate derived from reference gene primer amplification. The protocol was immunoSEQ multiplex PCR, while the TCRdb copy is restricted to in-frame clones and leaves out a portion. That table gives V, J and clone size, and the DNA gave D and trimming. There are over 200,000 clones in the sample; 70% to 90% occur only once, and under 3.5% lies in the top ten.

The sequenced sample was peripheral blood. The source of this sequence is a man aged 30 to 39 with COVID-19, enrolled during active disease. This sequence joins TRBV6-6 and TRBJ1-5, with D possibly matching TRBD1 (6 bases). In DNA form, the CDR3 reads TGTGCCAGCAGTTACTCTTCCGTGGGGGCTCAGCCCCAGCATTTT. Protein: CASSYSSVGAQPQHF.